This TCR beta chain was found in a study of vaccination effects on CD4 cells after COVID-19. Only in-frame clones appear in the TCRdb table, and some are missing; sequencing was by immunoSEQ multiplex PCR. The profile shows roughly 20,000 clones, 65% to 85% of them singletons. Expansion of antigen-specific CD4+ T cells with viral peptide pools was carried out by the ViraFEST assay before sequencing. Researchers isolated CD4+ T cells once approximately eleven days of culture had elapsed. Previously uninfected by SARS-CoV-2, the vaccine recipients also showed negative nucleocapsid antibodies. Regarding this clone: Its antigen is unidentified.

Germline lookup yields CDR1 SGHTA and CDR2 FQGTGA. This CDR3 spans 14 amino acids. Trimming pared 4 bases from V and 0 bases from J, leaving 8 bases between. Sequencing used CD4+ T cells from PBMCs cultured with HCoV-NL63 spike peptides, obtained before COVID-19 vaccination. The V and J genes are TRBV7-3 and TRBJ2-3, with D tentatively TRBD1 or TRBD2 (5 bases each). The sequence was collected from a human donor who received a COVID-19 vaccine. The CDR3 sequence: CASSSGASTDTQYF. The CDR3 coding sequence is TGTGCCAGCAGCTCCGGGGCGAGCACAGATACGCAGTATTTT.